This section outlines one TCR beta chain sequence together with its context. The sample comes from a study of CD8 T cells in Susac syndrome. This CDR3 comprises 13 residues. V was shortened by 4 bases and J by 5 bases, with 11 bases between the two germline ends. Germline lookup yields CDR1 SGHDN and CDR2 FVKESK. Random-hexamer reverse transcription was applied to about 0.5 to 1 ug RNA. A single record per CDR3 protein comes from TCRdb applying MiXCR to the immunoSEQ multiplex PCR reads. The repertoire includes some 210,000 distinct CDR3 sequences, less than 95% of them detected once, and about 0.14% sits in the top ten.

The sample consisted of CD4+ T cells from PBMCs. The V and J genes are TRBV14 and TRBJ1-1; D uncertain. The TCR comes from a human donor with Susac syndrome. CDR3 DNA: TGTGCCAGCAGCCTAGCTTCTGGGACTGAAGCTTTCTTT. Amino acid sequence: CASSLASGTEAFF.